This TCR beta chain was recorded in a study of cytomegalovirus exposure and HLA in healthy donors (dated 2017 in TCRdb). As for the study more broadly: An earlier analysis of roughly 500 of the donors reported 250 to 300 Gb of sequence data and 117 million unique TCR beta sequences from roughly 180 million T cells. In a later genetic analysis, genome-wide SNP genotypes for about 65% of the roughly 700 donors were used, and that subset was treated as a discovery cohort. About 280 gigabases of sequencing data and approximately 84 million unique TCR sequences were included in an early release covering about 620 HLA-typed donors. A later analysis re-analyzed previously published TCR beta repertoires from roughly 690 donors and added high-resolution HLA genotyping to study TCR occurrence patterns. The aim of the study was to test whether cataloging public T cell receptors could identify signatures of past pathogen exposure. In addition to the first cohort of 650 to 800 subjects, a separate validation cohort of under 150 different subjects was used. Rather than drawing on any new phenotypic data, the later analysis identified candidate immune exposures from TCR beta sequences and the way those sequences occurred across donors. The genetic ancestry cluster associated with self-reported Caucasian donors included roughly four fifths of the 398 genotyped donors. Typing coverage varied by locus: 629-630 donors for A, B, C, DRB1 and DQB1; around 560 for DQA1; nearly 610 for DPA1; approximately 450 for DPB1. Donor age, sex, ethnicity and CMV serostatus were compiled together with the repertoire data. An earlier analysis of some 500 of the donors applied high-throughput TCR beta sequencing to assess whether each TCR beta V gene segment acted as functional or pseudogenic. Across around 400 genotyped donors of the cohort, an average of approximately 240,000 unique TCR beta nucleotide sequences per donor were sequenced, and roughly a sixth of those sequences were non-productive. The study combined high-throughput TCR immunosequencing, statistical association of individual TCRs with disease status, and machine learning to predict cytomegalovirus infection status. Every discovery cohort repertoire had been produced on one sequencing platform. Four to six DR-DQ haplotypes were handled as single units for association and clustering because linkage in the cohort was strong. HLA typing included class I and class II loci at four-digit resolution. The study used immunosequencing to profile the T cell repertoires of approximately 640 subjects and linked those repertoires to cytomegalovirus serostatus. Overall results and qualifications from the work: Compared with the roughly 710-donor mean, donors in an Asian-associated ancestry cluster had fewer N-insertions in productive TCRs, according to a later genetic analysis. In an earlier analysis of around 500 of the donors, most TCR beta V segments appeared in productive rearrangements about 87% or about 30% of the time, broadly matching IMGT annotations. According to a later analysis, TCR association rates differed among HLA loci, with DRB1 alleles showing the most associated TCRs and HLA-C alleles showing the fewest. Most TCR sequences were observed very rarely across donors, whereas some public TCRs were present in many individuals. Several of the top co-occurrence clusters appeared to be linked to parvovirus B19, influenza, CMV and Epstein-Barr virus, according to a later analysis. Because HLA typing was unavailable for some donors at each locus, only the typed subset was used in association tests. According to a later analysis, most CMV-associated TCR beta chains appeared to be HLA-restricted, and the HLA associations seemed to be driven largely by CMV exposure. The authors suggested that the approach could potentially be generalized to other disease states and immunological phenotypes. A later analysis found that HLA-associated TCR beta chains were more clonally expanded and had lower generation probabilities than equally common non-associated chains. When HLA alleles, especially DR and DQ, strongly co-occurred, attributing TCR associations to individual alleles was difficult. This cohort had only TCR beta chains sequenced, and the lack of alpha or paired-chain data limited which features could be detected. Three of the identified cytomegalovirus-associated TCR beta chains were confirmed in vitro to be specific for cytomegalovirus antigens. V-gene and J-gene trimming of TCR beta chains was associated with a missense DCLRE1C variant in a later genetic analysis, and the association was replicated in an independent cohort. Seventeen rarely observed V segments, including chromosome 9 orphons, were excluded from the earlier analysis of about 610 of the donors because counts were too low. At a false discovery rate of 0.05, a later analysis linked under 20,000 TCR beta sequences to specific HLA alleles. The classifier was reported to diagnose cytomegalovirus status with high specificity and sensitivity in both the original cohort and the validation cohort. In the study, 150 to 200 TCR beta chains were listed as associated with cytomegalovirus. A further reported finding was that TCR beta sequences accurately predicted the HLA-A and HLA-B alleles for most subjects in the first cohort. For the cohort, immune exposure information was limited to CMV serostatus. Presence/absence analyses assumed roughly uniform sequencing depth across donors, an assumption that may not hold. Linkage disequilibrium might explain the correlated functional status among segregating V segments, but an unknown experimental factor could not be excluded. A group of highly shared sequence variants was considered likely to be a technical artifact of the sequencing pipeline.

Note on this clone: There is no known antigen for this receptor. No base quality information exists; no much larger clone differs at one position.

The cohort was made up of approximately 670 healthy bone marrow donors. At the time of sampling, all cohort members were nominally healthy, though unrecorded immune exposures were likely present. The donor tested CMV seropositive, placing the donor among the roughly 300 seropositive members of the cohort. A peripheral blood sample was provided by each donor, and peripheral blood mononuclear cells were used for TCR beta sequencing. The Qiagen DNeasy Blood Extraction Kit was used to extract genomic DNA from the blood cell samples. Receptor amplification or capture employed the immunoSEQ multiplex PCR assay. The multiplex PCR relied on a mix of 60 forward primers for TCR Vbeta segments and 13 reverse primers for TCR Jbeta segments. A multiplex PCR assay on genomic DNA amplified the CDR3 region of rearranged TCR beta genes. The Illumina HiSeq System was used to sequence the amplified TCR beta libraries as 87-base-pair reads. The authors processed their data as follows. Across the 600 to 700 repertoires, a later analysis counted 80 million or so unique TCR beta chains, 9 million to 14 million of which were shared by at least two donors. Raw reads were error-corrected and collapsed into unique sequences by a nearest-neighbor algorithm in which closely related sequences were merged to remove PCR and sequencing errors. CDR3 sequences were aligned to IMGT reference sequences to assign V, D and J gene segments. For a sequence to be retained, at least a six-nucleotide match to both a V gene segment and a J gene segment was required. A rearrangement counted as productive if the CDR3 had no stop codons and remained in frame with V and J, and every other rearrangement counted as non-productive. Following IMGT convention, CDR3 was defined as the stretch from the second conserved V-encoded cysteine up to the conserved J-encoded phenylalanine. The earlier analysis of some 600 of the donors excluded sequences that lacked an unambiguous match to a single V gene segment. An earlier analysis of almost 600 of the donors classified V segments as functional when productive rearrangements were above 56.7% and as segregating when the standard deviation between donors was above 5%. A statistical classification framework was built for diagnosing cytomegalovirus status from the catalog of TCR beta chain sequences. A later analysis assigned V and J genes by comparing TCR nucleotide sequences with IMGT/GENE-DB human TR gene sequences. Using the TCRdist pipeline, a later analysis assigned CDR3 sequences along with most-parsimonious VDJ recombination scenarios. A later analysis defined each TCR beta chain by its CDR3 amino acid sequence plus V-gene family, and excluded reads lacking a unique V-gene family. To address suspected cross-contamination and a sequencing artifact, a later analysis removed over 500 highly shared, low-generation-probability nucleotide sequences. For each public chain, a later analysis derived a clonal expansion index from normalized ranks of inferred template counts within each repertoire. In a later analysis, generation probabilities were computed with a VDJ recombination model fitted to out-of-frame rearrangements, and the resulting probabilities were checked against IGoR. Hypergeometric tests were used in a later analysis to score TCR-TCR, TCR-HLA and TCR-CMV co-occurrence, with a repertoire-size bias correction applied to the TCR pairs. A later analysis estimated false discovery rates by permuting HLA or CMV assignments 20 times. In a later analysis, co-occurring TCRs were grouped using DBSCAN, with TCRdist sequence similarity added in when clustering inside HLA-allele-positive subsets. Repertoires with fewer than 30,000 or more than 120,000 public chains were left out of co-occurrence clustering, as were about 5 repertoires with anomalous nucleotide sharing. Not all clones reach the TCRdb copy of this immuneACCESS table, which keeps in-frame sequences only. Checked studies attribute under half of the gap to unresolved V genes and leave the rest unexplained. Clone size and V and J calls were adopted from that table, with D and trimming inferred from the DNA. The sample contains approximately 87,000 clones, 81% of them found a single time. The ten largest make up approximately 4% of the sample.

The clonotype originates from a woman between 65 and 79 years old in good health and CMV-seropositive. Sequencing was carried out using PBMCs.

The DNA sequence is as follows: TGTGCCAGCAAACGGGACTTCGGCTCTCAGCCCCAGCATTTT. Its protein reads: CASKRDFGSQPQHF. The chain uses TRBV2 and TRBJ1-5; TRBD1 is a possible D gene, resting on 5 matching bases. Via the germline V gene, CDR1 is SNHLY and CDR2 FYNNEI. Cut back by 7 bases and 6 bases, the V and J ends lie 16 bases apart. Its CDR3 holds 14 amino acids, cysteine through phenylalanine. The only DNA kept is the CDR3, 42 bases in frame from the first base.